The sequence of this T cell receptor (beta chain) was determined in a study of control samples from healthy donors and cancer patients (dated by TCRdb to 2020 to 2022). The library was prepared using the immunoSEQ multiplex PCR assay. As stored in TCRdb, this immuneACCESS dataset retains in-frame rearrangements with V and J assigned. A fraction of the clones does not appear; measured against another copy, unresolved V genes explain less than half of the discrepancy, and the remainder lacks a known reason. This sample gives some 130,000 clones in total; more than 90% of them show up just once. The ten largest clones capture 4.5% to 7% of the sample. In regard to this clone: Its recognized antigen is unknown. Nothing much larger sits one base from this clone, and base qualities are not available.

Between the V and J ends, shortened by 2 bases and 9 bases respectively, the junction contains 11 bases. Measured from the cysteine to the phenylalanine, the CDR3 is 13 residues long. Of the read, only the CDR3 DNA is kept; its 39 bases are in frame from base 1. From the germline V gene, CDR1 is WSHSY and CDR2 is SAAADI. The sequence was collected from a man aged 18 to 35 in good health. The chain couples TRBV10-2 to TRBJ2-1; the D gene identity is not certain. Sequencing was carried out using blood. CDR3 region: CASSEDRVFEQFF. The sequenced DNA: TGCGCCAGCAGTGAGGACCGAGTATTTGAGCAGTTCTTC.